The entry below gives a single TCR beta chain sequence along with its context. The target of this receptor is not known. The input lacks base qualities; no much larger clone sits a single base away. Other DNA sequences in the sample encode the same CDR3. Counted from cysteine to phenylalanine, this CDR3 has 11 amino acids. The read is trimmed to its CDR3 DNA, 33 bases read in frame from base 1. V loses 3 bases of germline sequence and J loses 5 bases, and the interval between the two ends is 7 bases. CDR1 DFQATT and CDR2 SNEGSKA are derived from the germline V gene (reference sequence). This entry is derived from a study of shared clonotypes between healthy human individuals (TCRdb year 2020). Some background on the complete study: A few men and two women, aged 18 to 49 years, made up the cohort. For each donor, CD4 naive and CD4 memory were each given three plates, CD8 naive was given two plates, and CD8 memory was given one plate. The study deeply sequenced blood TCR repertoires of five healthy adults to estimate repertoire size and the extent of clonotype sharing between individuals. Different laboratories and diverse techniques were used to prepare libraries and sequence TCR repertoires, to increase sequencing depth and limit assay-specific biases. Per donor, leukapheresis produced somewhere between about 0.94 and 9.5 billion PBMCs. General findings and caveats noted by the study authors: Naive subsets generally had larger estimated clonotype richness than memory subsets. The small number of donors limited the genetic and exposure-history diversity represented. Based on pairwise subsampling, the degree of clonotype sharing among donors was expected to be affected by sequencing depth. Compared with non-shared clonotypes, clonotypes shared by all four sorted-subset donors had higher generation probabilities. Across a few donors, about 5% of naive CD4, over 3% of naive CD8, roughly 2.3% of memory CD4, and approximately 0.42% of memory CD8 clonotypes were shared. Sampling was limited to blood, and TCR repertoires in tissue likely differ from TCR repertoires in blood. Incomplete sequencing was indicated by rarefaction of sorted-subset datasets, despite the large sequencing depth.

The donors were healthy, HIV-negative adults with no recently reported acute infections or vaccinations. Every donor was a Caucasian adult residing in Nashville, Tennessee, USA. CD4+ T cells were enriched by magnetic negative selection; naive cells were then positively selected on CD45RA, and the negative fraction formed the memory subset. Blood was obtained by leukapheresis, after which PBMCs were separated by Ficoll-Histopaque density gradient centrifugation and cryopreserved in liquid nitrogen vapor phase. Analytical flow cytometry was used to check the purity and quantity of each magnetically sorted T cell population. Genomic DNA was isolated from each sorted fraction and quantified by UV absorbance on a Nanodrop 2000c. Using the deep immunoSEQ assay, TCR CDR3 regions were amplified from genomic DNA by multiplex PCR. For each cell subset, the extracted genomic DNA was distributed evenly across all wells of several immunoSEQ 96-well plates, and each plate served as one replicate. For sorted subsets, each replicate PCR was loaded with 150 to 250 ng genomic DNA, equivalent to 25,000 to 35,000 T cell genomes. Purified libraries were quantified with a Qubit 3.0 fluorometer, sized on a Bioanalyzer 2100, and re-quantified with the KAPA Library Quantification kit. Each immunoSEQ 96-well plate was sequenced on its own single-read 150-cycle Illumina NextSeq 550 flow cell. The paper's data handling went like this. Because only junctional sequences without quality scores were contained in the immunoSEQ output, filtering matching that applied to full-length reads could not be performed. To assign V/J genes and CDR3, sequences were annotated using PyIR, a Python wrapper for IgBLAST v1.9, with IMGT germline references. Reads were filtered out if the reads had weak V/J assignments (E-value above 1e-6), no CDR3, stop codons, out-of-frame junctions, or ambiguous translated residues. V3J clonotypes were defined as sequences sharing the same inferred V gene, J gene, and CDR3 amino acid sequence. The percentage overlap between two repertoires was calculated by dividing the number of shared unique clonotypes by the size of the smaller repertoire. RTK rarefaction, the Chao1 estimator, and Recon v2.1 estimates of unobserved clonotypes were used to assess repertoire richness. Generation probabilities for all TCRbeta clonotypes obtained by the gDNA method from a handful of donors were computed using OLGA. TCRdb provides this immuneACCESS table in a form limited to in-frame rearrangements. Some clones are lacking; in checked studies, under half of them reflect an unresolved V gene, and why the rest are absent is not known. The V and J calls and clone size are taken from that table; D and trimming were inferred from the DNA. Counted in this sample were around 200,000 clones; roughly 91% of them appeared once. The top ten clonotypes cover 0.067% of the sample.

Sequenced material: naive CD4+ T cells sorted from blood. The label giving this sample's cell subset or site can be read as: CD45RA+ positively selected. This sequence originates from a woman aged 25-40 years in good health. In this chain, TRBV20-1 is recombined with TRBJ2-5; no D segment can be confidently identified. The CDR3 region: CSASPRETQYF. The nucleotide sequence reads TGCAGTGCTAGTCCTAGGGAGACCCAGTACTTC.